This TCR beta chain came from a study of blood T cell repertoires in COVID-19. In germline, CDR1 is KGHSH, CDR2 LQKENI. This CDR3 has 15 residues. V lost 3 bases and J lost 7; bases outside the gene matches: 8. How the authors handled the data: Reference gene primer amplification in the assay estimated nucleated cell counts. Clones were sequenced by immunoSEQ multiplex PCR, and TCRdb holds only the in-frame ones, with some missing. V and J calls and clone size are those listed in that table; D and trimming were worked out from the DNA. The repertoire holds over 200,000 clones, roughly 78% seen once, with around 12% in the top ten.

V is TRBV18 and J is TRBJ1-4, with 7 nucleotides matching TRBD1. The sample was peripheral blood. This clonotype originated in a woman in her forties with acute or convalescent COVID-19. The CDR3 sequence: CASSPRNRGGEKLFF. The CDR3, as DNA: TGTGCCAGCTCACCTCGGAACAGGGGCGGTGAAAAACTGTTTTTT.